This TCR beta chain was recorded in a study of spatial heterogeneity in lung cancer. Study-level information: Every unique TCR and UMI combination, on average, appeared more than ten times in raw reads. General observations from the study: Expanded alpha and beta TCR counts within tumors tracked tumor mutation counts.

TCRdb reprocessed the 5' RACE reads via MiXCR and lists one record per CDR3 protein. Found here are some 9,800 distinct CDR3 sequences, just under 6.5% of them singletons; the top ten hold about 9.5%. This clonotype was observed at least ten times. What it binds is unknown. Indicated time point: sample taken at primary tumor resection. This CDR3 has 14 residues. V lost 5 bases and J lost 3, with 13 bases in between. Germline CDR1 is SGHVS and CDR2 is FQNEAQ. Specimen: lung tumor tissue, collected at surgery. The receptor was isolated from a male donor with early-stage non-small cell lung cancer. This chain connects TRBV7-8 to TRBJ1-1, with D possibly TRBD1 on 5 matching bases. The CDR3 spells CASSGDLSYTEAFF. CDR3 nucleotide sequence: TGTGCCAGCAGCGGGGACCTTTCCTACACTGAAGCTTTCTTT.